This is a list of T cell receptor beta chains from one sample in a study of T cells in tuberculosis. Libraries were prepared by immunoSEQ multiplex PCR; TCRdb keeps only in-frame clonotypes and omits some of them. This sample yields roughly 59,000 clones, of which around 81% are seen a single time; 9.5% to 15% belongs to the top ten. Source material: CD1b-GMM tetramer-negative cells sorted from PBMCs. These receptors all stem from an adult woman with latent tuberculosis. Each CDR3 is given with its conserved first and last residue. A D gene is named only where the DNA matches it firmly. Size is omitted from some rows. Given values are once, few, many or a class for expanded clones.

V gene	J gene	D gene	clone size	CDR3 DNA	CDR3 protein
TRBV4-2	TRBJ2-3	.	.	TGTGCCAGCTCCCTCCAGAGCACAGATACGCAGTATTTT	CASSLQSTDTQYF
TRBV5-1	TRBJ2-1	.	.	TGCGCCAGCAGCCCCCGACCGGGAGCTCCCCCTTATGAGCAGTTCTTC	CASSPRPGAPPYEQFF
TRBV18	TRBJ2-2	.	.	TGTGCCAGTGACACCGCGAACACCGGGGAGCTGTTTTTT	CASDTANTGELFF
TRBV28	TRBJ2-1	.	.	TGTGCCATCAATAGCGGAAGCTCCTACAATGAGCAGTTCTTC	CAINSGSSYNEQFF
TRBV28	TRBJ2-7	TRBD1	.	TGTGCCACCCTAAGGGACAGTCCCTACGAGCAGTACTTC	CATLRDSPYEQYF
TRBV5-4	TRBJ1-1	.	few	TGTGCCAGCAGCTCCCGACGGGACACTGAAGCTTTCTTT	CASSSRRDTEAFF
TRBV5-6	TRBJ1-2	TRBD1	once	TGTGCCAGCAGCTTAATCCCAGGGGGGCATGGCTACACCTTC	CASSLIPGGHGYTF
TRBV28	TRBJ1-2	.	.	TGTGCCAGCAGTTTATCACCCGCAGTGGATGGCTACACCTTC	CASSLSPAVDGYTF
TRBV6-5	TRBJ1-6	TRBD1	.	TGTGCCAGCAGTCCCGGACAGGCTGGTTCACCCCTCCACTTT	CASSPGQAGSPLHF
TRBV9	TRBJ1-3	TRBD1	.	TGTGCCAGCAGCGTCTCCCCCGGGACAGGGTATAACACCATATATTTT	CASSVSPGTGYNTIYF
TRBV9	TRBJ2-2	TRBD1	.	TGTGCCAGCAGCGTAGCATCAACCGGGACAGGGTTCACCGGGGAGCTGTTTTTT	CASSVASTGTGFTGELFF
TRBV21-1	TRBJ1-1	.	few	TGTGCCAGCAGCGAAAGACAGCGGGGGCCTGAAGCTTTCTTT	CASSERQRGPEAFF
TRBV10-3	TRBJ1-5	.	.	TGTGCCATCAGTCCGGGGGGGCTGGGTCAGCCCCAGCATTTT	CAISPGGLGQPQHF
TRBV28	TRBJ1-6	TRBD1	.	TGTGCCAGCAGTTTGGAATGGGACAGGTTTAATTCACCCCTCCACTTT	CASSLEWDRFNSPLHF
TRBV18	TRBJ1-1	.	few	TGTGCCAGCTCGATTGATCAGGGGAACACTGAAGCTTTCTTT	CASSIDQGNTEAFF
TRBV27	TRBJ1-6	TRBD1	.	TGTGCCAGCAGCTCCCCCGGGACAGGGAATTCACCCCTCCACTTT	CASSSPGTGNSPLHF
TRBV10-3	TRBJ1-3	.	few	TGTGCCACCAACCCGGGGATGGTCTACTCTGGAAACACCATATATTTT	CATNPGMVYSGNTIYF
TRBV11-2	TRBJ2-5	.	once	TGTGCCAGCAGCTTAGTCGGCGGGACGGGAGAGACCCAGTACTTC	CASSLVGGTGETQYF
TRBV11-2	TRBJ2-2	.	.	TGTGCCAGCAGCCGAACAGGCCTTACCGGGGAGCTGTTTTTT	CASSRTGLTGELFF
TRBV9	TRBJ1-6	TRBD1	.	TGTGCCAGCAGCGTAGAAGGGGGCGACCATTCACCCCTCCACTTT	CASSVEGGDHSPLHF
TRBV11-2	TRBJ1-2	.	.	TGTGCCAGCAGCTCATCCCACTATGGCTACACCTTC	CASSSSHYGYTF
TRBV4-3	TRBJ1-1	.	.	TGCGCCAGCAGCCAAAGAACCACTGGGAACACTGAAGCTTTCTTT	CASSQRTTGNTEAFF
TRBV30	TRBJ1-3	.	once	TGTGCCTGGAAGCGCTCTGGAAACACCATATATTTT	CAWKRSGNTIYF
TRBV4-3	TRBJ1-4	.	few	TGCGCCAGCAGCCAAGATGCCAGGGCCGACGAAAAACTGTTTTTT	CASSQDARADEKLFF
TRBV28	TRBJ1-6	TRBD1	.	TGTGCCAGCAGTTCCCTACAGGGGATAGGTAATTCACCCCTCCACTTT	CASSSLQGIGNSPLHF
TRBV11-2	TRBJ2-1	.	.	TGTGCCAGCAGCTTAGGAAAGCGGGACAACTACAATGAGCAGTTCTTC	CASSLGKRDNYNEQFF
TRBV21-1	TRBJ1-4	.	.	TGTGCCAGCAGCGCCCGGACGGAGGGACTATTAGTAACTAATGAAAAACTGTTTTTT	CASSARTEGLLVTNEKLFF
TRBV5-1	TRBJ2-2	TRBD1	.	TGCGCCAGCACCCCCCTGGACAGGAGGACCGGGGAGCTGTTTTTT	CASTPLDRRTGELFF
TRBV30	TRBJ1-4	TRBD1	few	TGTGCCTGGAGTGTACAGGGGACTAATGAAAAACTGTTTTTT	CAWSVQGTNEKLFF
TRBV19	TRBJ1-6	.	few	TGTGCCAGTAGCGTATCGGGGGAGGGAAATTCACCCCTCCACTTT	CASSVSGEGNSPLHF
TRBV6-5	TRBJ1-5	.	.	TGTGCCAGCAGTTACTCTTCAGGGCGAAACCAGCCCCAGCATTTT	CASSYSSGRNQPQHF
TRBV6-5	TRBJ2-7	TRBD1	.	TGTGCCACCAGACAGGGGACCTCTAACTCCTACGAGCAGTACTTC	CATRQGTSNSYEQYF
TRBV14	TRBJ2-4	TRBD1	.	TGTGCCAGCAGCCCAGGGGGCTTGGGCAAAAACATTCAGTACTTC	CASSPGGLGKNIQYF
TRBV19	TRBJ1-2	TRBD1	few	TGTGCCAGTAGCGGGACAGGGGCCTATGGCTACACCTTC	CASSGTGAYGYTF
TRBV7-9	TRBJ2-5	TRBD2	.	TGTGCCAGCAGCTTGGGACTAGCGGGCTTACCTCAAGAGACCCAGTACTTC	CASSLGLAGLPQETQYF
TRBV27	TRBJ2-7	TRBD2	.	TGTGCCAGCAGTTTTGAGACTAGCGGGTATCCCTACGAGCAGTACTTC	CASSFETSGYPYEQYF
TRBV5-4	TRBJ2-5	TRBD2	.	TGTGCCAGCACCTTAGGTGGCGGGGGGGCAAAGACCCAGTACTTC	CASTLGGGGAKTQYF
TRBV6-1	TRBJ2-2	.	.	TGTGCCAGCAGTGAAGAGGGGGCCGGGGAGCTGTTTTTT	CASSEEGAGELFF
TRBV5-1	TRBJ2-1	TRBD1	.	TGCGCCAGCAGCTTGGGGGGACAGGGCTTCTACAATGAGCAGTTCTTC	CASSLGGQGFYNEQFF
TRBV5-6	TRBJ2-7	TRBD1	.	TGTGCCAGCAGCTCCTTGCGGACAGGGACCTACGAGCAGTACTTC	CASSSLRTGTYEQYF
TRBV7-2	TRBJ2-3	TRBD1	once	TGTGCCAGCAGCTTAATGAACAGGGGTTTGGCAGATACGCAGTATTTT	CASSLMNRGLADTQYF
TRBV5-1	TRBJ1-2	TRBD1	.	TGCGCCAGCAGCCCTTCACAGGGGGCGGCAGGCTACACCTTC	CASSPSQGAAGYTF
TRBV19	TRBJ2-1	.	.	TGTGCCAGTAGTCAAGAGCTACTATACAATGAGCAGTTCTTC	CASSQELLYNEQFF
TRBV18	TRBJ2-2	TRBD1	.	TGTGCCAGCTCACCATGGGACAGGGCTCGAATTTTGAGGACCGGGGAGCTGTTTTTT	CASSPWDRARILRTGELFF
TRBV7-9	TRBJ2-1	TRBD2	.	TGTGCCTGGCGGGGGGGTTCCTACAATGAGCAGTTCTTC	CAWRGGSYNEQFF
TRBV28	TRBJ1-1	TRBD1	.	TGTGCCAGCAGTACTCCGGGACAGGTCGTGAACACTGAAGCTTTCTTT	CASSTPGQVVNTEAFF
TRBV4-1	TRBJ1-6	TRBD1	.	TGCGCCAGCAGCCAAGCGGACAGGAGCTATAATTCACCCCTCCACTTT	CASSQADRSYNSPLHF
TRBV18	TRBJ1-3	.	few	TGTGCCAGCTCACCACCGTCAGGGTCAAACACCATATATTTT	CASSPPSGSNTIYF
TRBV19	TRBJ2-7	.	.	TGTGCCAGTAGTTCCCCCCTGGGCAGGCTCCCCTTCTCCTACGAGCAGTACTTC	CASSSPLGRLPFSYEQYF
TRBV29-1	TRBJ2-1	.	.	TGCAGCGTTCAGGGACTCCCGGCCCATGAGCAGTTCTTC	CSVQGLPAHEQFF
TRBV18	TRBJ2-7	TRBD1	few	TGTGCCAGCTCACCAGGACAGGGGGTACACGAGCAGTACTTC	CASSPGQGVHEQYF
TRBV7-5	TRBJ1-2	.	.	TGTGTCAGAAGCTTAGGGCGGTTCTATGGCTACACCTTC	CVRSLGRFYGYTF
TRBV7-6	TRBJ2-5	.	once	TGTGCCAGCAGCCCCGGGAAGGAGACCCAGTACTTC	CASSPGKETQYF
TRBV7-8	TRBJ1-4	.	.	TGTGCCAGCACCTCCGCAGTGGGAGGACCTGCAACTAATGAAAAACTGTTTTTT	CASTSAVGGPATNEKLFF